This T cell receptor beta chain was captured by sequencing in a study of T cells in Graves' hyperthyroidism and ophthalmopathy. This clonotype was counted a few times. CDR1 and CDR2 (germline): MNHNS, SASEGT. The germline V and J ends were trimmed by 6 bases and 2 bases, with 22 bases remaining between them. The CDR3 runs 17 residues. TCR beta CDR3 regions were amplified from RNA transcripts. The HTBI set primed first-round TCR CDR3 RT-PCR. Via MiXCR, TCRdb re-called the multiplex PCR reads, giving one row per CDR3 protein. The sample has about 270,000 distinct CDR3 sequences, over 20% seen once; the top ten hold approximately 60%.

Source material: blood. The V call is TRBV6-1, the J call TRBJ1-2; tentative D call: TRBD1 (6 bases). This receptor was identified in a man younger than 40 with Graves' ophthalmopathy. DNA of the CDR3: TGTGCCAGCAGCGACCGGACAGCTTGGGGGGGGAACTATGGCTACACCTTC. It codes for CASSDRTAWGGNYGYTF.